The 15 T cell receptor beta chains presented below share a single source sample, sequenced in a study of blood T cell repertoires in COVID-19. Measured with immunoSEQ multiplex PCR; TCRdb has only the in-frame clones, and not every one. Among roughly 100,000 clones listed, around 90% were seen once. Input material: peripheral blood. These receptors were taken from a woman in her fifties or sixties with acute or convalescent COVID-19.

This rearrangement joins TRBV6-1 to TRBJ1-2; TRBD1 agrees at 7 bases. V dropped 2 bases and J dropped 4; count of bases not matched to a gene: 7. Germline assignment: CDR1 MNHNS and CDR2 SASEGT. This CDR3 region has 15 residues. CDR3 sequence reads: CASSEIGQAGYGYTF. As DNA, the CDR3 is TGTGCCAGCAGTGAAATCGGACAGGCGGGCTATGGCTACACCTTC.

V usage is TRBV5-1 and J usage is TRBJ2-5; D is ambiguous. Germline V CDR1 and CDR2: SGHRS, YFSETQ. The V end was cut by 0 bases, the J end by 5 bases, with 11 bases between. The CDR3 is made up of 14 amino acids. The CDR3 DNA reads TGCGCCAGCAGCTTGGCTAACGTGAGGGAGACCCAGTACTTC. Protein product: CASSLANVRETQYF.

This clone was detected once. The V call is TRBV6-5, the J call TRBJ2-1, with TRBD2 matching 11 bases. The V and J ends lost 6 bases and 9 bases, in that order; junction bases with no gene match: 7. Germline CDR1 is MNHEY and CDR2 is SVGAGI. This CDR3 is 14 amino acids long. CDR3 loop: CASRDTSGRFEQFF. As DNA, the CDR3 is TGTGCCAGCAGAGATACTAGCGGGAGATTTGAGCAGTTCTTC.

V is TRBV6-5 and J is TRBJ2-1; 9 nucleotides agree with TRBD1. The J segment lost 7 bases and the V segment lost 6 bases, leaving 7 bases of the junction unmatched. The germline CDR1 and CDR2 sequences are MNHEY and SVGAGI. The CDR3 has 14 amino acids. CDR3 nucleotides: TGTGCCAGCAGAGACGGGACAGGGTTAAATGAGCAGTTCTTC. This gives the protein CASRDGTGLNEQFF.

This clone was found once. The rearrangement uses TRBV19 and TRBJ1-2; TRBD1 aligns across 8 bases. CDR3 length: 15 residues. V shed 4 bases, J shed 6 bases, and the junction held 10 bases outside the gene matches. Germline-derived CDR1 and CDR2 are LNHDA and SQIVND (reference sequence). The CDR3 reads CASSSSRTGRDGYTF. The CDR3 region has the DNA TGTGCCAGTAGTAGCTCCCGGACAGGGCGGGATGGCTACACCTTC.

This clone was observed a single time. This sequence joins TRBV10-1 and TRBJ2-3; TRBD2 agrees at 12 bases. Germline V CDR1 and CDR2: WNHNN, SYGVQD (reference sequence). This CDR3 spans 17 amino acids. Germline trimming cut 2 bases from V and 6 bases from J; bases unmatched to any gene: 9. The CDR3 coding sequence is TGCGCCAGCAGTGAGCAGACTAGCGGGGGACCAGGCGATACGCAGTATTTT. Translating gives CASSEQTSGGPGDTQYF.

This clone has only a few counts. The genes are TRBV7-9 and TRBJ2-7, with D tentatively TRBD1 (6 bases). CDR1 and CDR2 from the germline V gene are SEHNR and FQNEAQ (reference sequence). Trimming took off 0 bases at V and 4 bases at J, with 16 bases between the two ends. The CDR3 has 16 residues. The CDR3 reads CASSLARGGRGYEQYF. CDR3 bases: TGTGCCAGCAGCTTAGCCCGCGGCGGCAGGGGATACGAGCAGTACTTC.

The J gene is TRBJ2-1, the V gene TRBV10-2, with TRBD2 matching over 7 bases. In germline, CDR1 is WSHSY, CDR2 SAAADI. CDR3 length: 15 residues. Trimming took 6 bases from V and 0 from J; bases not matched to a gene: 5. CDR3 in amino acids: CASSLAASSYNEQFF. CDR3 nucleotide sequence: TGCGCCAGCAGCCTAGCGGCTAGCTCCTACAATGAGCAGTTCTTC.

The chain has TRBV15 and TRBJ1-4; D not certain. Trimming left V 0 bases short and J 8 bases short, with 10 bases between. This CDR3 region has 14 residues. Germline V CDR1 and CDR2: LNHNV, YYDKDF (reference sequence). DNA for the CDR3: TGTGCCACCAGCAGAGATCTATCAAGCGAAAAACTGTTTTTT. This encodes CATSRDLSSEKLFF.

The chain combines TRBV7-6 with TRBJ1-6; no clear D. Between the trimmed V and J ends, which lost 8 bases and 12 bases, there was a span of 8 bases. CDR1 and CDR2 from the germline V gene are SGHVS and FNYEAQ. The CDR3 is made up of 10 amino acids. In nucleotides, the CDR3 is TGTGCCAGCTCTCCCCTACCCCTCCACTTT. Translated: CASSPLPLHF.

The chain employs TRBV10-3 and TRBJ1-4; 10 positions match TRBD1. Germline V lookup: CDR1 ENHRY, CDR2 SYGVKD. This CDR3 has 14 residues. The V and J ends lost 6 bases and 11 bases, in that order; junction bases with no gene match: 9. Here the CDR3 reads CAISPGTGVRKLFF. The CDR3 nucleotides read TGTGCCATCAGCCCCGGGACAGGGGTGCGGAAACTGTTTTTT.

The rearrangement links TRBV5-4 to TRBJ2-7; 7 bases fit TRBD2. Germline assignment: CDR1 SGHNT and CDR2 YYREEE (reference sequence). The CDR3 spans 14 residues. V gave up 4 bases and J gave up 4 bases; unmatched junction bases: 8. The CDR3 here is CASSRDYRQYEQYV. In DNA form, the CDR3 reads TGTGCCAGCAGCCGGGACTACCGGCAATACGAGCAGTACGTC.

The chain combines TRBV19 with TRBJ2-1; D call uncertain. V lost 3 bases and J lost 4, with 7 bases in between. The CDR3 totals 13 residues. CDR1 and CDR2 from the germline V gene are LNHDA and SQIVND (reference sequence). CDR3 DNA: TGTGCCAGTAGTATTGCAGGATACAATGAGCAGTTCTTC. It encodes CASSIAGYNEQFF.

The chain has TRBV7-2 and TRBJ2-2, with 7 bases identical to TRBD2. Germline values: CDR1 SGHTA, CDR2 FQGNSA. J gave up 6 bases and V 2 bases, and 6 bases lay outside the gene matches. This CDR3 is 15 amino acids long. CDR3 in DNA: TGTGCCAGCAGCTTACCGGGCGGGGGTTCCGGGGAGCTGTTTTTT. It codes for CASSLPGGGSGELFF. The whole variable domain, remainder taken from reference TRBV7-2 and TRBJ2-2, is GAGVSQSPSNKVTEKGKDVELRCDPISGHTALYWYRQSLGQGLEFLIYFQGNSAPDKSGLPSDRFSAERTGGSVSTLTIQRTQQEDSAVYLCASSLPGGGSGELFFGEGSRLTVL.

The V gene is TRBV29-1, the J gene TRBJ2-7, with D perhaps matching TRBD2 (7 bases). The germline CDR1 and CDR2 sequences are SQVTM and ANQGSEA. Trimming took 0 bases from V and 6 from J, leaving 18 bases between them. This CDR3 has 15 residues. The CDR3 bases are TGCAGCGTTGAAGATCTCCAGAGGGGGAGGGCCGAGCAGTACTTC. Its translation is CSVEDLQRGRAEQYF.